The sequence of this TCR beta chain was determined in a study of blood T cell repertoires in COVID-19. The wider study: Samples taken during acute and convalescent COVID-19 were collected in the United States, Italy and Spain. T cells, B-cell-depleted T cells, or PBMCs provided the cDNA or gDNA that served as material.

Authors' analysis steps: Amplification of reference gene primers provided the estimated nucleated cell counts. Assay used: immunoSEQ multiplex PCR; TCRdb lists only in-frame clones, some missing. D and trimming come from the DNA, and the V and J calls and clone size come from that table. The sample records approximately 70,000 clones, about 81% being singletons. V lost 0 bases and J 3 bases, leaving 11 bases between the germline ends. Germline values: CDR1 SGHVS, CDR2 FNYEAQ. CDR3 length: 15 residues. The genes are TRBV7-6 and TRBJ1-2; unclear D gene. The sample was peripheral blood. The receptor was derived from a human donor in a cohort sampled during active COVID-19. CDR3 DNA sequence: TGTGCCAGCAGCTTAGCACATTCTGCGGACTATGGCTACACCTTC. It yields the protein CASSLAHSADYGYTF.